The 14 T cell receptor beta chains presented below share a single source sample, sequenced in a study of blood T cell repertoires in COVID-19. Clones were read by immunoSEQ multiplex PCR, and TCRdb kept only the in-frame ones, dropping some. Seen here are some 150,000 clones, 84% observed once, and the top ten hold approximately 9.4%. The sequencing sample was made of peripheral blood. The receptors here all came from a woman aged 45-65 years with acute or convalescent COVID-19.

Only a few counts were recorded for this clone. The chain has TRBV6-6 and TRBJ2-7; D possibly corresponds to TRBD2 (6 bases). V was trimmed by 2 bases and J by 2 bases, leaving 13 bases between them. CDR1 and CDR2 from the germline V gene are MNHNY and SVGAGI (reference sequence). This CDR3 comprises 15 residues. CDR3 amino acids: CASSYGAGPAYEQYF. The CDR3 DNA reads TGTGCCAGCAGTTACGGTGCGGGGCCAGCCTACGAGCAGTACTTC.

The chain joins TRBV19 to TRBJ1-4; the D is unclear. Germline V gene lookup returns CDR1 LNHDA and CDR2 SQIVND (reference sequence). This CDR3 contains 16 residues. The ends were cut back, 5 bases at V and 5 bases at J, with 18 bases in the middle. Written as DNA, the CDR3 is TGTGCCAGTAGTCCCCCCTCCGGAGGGCAGAATGAAAAACTGTTTTTT. Its protein product is CASSPPSGGQNEKLFF.

This chain joins TRBV30 and TRBJ2-5, with D perhaps matching TRBD2 (5 bases). V dropped 1 base and J dropped 7 bases, with 16 bases sitting between them. Germline CDR1 GTSNPN, CDR2 SVGIG (reference sequence). The CDR3 has 14 residues. The CDR3 is CAWSDGLGDMTQYF. The CDR3 bases are TGTGCCTGGAGTGATGGACTCGGTGATATGACCCAGTACTTC.

The chain links TRBV7-2 to TRBJ2-2; D is perhaps TRBD1 (7 bases). Trimming stripped 4 bases from V and 4 bases from J, with 13 bases between. The CDR3 contains 15 residues. Germline V gives CDR1 SGHTA, CDR2 FQGNSA. CDR3 sequence reads: CASSSRQGGTGELFF. CDR3 DNA sequence: TGTGCCAGCAGCTCCCGACAGGGAGGCACCGGGGAGCTGTTTTTT.

The chain is built from TRBV4-1 and TRBJ2-5; 9 bases agree with TRBD1. The junction had 5 bases not matched to a gene; V was cut back by 4 bases and J by 2 bases. The germline gives CDR1 MGHRA, CDR2 YSYEKL. This CDR3 has 15 residues. The DNA of the CDR3 is TGCGCCAGCAGCCCACGGGACAGGGCTCAAGAGACCCAGTACTTC. Translating gives CASSPRDRAQETQYF.

About this clone itself: The junction differs from germline at one of its ends, possibly a read error. This sequence joins TRBV18 and TRBJ2-1, with a possible D match to TRBD2 (6 bases). CDR3 length: 12 residues. Germline values: CDR1 KGHSH, CDR2 LQKENI. The CDR3 is CCAGSNYNEQFF. The CDR3 DNA follows: TGCTGTGCGGGGTCAAACTACAATGAGCAGTTCTTC.

Turning to this clone: This same CDR3 is encoded by further DNA sequences in the sample. The V and J genes are TRBV24-1 and TRBJ1-1; 7 bases align to TRBD1. J was trimmed by 3 bases and V by 12 bases; bases with no gene match: 15. The CDR3 covers 15 residues. In germline, CDR1 is KGHDR, CDR2 SFDVKD. CDR3 loop: CAPVKSNQGDTEAFF. The CDR3 nucleotides read TGTGCCCCAGTGAAGTCGAATCAGGGGGACACTGAAGCTTTCTTT.

There are a few counts of this clone. V gene TRBV19 combines with J gene TRBJ1-4, with 9 bases that match TRBD1. From germline, CDR1 is LNHDA and CDR2 SQIVND (reference sequence). The CDR3 consists of 15 residues. Losses at the gene ends were 6 bases for V and 6 bases for J; bases not matched to a gene: 8. The CDR3 loop reads CASSSQDRGYEKLFF. The CDR3 nucleotides are TGTGCCAGTAGCTCCCAAGACAGGGGGTATGAAAAACTGTTTTTT.

The chain combines TRBV3-1 (or the pseudogene TRBV3-2) with TRBJ1-6; D is undetermined. CDR3 length: 15 residues. V lost 2 bases and J 10 bases, leaving 15 bases between the germline ends. Germline V gene sequence: CDR1 LGHDT, CDR2 YNNKEL (reference sequence). CDR3 region: CASSQSPSSSSPLHF. CDR3 coding DNA: TGTGCCAGCAGCCAATCCCCATCATCAAGCTCACCCCTCCACTTT.

This chain links TRBV27 with TRBJ1-6; D might be TRBD1 (5 bases). Trimming took 6 bases from V and 7 from J, leaving 7 bases between them. This CDR3 spans 12 amino acids. Germline lookup yields CDR1 MNHEY and CDR2 SMNVEV (reference sequence). The CDR3: CASRRTNSPLHF. CDR3 bases: TGTGCCAGCAGGCGGACAAATTCACCCCTCCACTTT.

This chain joins TRBV18 and TRBJ1-2; maybe TRBD1 (5 bases). This CDR3 spans 14 amino acids. Germline V gives CDR1 KGHSH, CDR2 LQKENI. Trimming shortened V by 3 bases and J by 4 bases, and 12 bases separated the two germline ends. CDR3 region: CASSPAPGGYGYTF. The CDR3 region has the DNA TGTGCCAGCTCACCGGCGCCGGGGGGCTATGGCTACACCTTC.

The genes are TRBV19 and TRBJ2-7; tentatively, D is TRBD2 (6 bases). The germline V gene encodes CDR1 LNHDA and CDR2 SQIVND (reference sequence). This CDR3 contains 11 residues. Deletions cut 6 bases from V and 5 bases from J, with 8 bases between. CDR3: CASRSGDEQYF. CDR3 nucleotides: TGTGCCAGTAGGTCGGGGGACGAGCAGTACTTC.

The rearrangement uses TRBV28 and TRBJ2-7; 10 bases are shared with TRBD1. The CDR3 totals 14 residues. The V gene end was trimmed by 10 bases and the J gene end by 5 bases; junction bases not matched to a gene: 11. The germline V gene encodes CDR1 MDHEN and CDR2 SYDVKM. CDR3 sequence: CATATGTGDNEQYF. Here the CDR3 DNA reads TGTGCCACCGCGACGGGGACAGGGGACAACGAGCAGTACTTC.

The chain is built from TRBV9 and TRBJ2-2; 8 bases match TRBD2. This CDR3 comprises 16 residues. V gave up 4 bases and J gave up 0 bases; unmatched junction bases: 5. Per the germline V gene, CDR1 is SGDLS and CDR2 is YYNGEE. The CDR3 coding sequence is TGTGCCAGCAGCCCCGGGGGGGGACCGAACACCGGGGAGCTGTTTTTT. Its protein product is CASSPGGGPNTGELFF.